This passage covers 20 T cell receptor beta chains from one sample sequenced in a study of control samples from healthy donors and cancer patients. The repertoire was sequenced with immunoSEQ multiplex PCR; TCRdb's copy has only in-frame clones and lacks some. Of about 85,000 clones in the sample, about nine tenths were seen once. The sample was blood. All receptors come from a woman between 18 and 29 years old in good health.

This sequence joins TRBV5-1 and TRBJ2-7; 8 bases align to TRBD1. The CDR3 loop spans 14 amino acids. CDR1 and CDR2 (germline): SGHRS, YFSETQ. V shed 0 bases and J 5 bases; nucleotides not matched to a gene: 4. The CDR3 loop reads CASSLADREDEQYF. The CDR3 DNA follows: TGCGCCAGCAGCTTGGCGGACAGGGAGGACGAGCAGTACTTC.

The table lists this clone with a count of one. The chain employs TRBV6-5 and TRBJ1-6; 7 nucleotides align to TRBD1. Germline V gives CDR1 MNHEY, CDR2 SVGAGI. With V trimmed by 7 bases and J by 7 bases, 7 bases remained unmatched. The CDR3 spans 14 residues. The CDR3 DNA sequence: TGTGCCAGCACCTTTGGGACAGCCAATTCACCCCTCCACTTT. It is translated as CASTFGTANSPLHF.

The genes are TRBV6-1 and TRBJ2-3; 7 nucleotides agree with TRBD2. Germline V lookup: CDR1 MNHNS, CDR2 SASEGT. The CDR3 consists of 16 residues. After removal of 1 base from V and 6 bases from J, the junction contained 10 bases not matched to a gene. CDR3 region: CASSEGVGGTRDTQYF. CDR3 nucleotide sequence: TGTGCCAGCAGTGAAGGCGTCGGGGGGACCAGGGATACGCAGTATTTT.

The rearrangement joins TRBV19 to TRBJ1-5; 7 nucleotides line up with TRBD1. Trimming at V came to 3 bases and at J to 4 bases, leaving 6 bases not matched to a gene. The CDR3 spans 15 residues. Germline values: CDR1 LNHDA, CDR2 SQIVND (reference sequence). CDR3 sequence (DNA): TGTGCCAGTAGTATCGACAGGGTGTGGAATCAGCCCCAGCATTTT. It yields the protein CASSIDRVWNQPQHF.

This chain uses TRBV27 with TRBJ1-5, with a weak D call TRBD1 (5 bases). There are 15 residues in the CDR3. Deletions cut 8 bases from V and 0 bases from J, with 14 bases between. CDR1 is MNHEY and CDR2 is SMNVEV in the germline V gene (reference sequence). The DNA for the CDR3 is TGTGCCAGCGGCATCGAGGGGTATAGCAATCAGCCCCAGCATTTT. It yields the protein CASGIEGYSNQPQHF.

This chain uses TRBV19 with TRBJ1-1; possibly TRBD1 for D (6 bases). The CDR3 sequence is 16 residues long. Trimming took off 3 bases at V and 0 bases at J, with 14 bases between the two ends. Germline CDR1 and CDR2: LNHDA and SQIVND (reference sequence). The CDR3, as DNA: TGTGCCAGTAGTATCCCCAGACAGGCGATGAACACTGAAGCTTTCTTT. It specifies CASSIPRQAMNTEAFF.

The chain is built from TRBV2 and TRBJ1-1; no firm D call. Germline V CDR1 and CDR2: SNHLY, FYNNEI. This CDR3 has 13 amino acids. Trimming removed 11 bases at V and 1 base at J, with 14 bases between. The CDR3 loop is CASQSTGNTEAFF. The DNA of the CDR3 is TGTGCCTCCCAAAGCACGGGGAACACTGAAGCTTTCTTT.

For the CDR3, the DNA is TGTGCCAGCAGTCTAAGACTAGCGGGGGAGGGGACCCAGTACTTC. Its protein product is CASSLRLAGEGTQYF. The chain employs TRBV5-4 and TRBJ2-5, with TRBD2 matching 12 bases. The CDR3 contains 15 residues. Trimming cost V 5 bases and J 7 bases; bases outside gene matches: 9. In germline, CDR1 is SGHNT, CDR2 YYREEE (reference sequence).

The CDR3 nucleotides read TGTGCCAGCAGAGGGGGGACGAACACCGGGGAGCTGTTTTTT. Residues: CASRGGTNTGELFF. V gene TRBV6-5 combines with J gene TRBJ2-2, with D tentatively TRBD1 or TRBD2 (6 bases each). Germline values: CDR1 MNHEY, CDR2 SVGAGI. Trimming cost V 6 bases and J 0 bases, with 8 bases left between them. CDR3 size: 14 residues.

The CDR3 loop is CASSPGDIREGGELFF. DNA for the CDR3: TGTGCCAGCAGCCCGGGGGACATCCGGGAAGGCGGGGAGCTGTTTTTT. V usage is TRBV6-6 and J usage is TRBJ2-2; D assignment may be TRBD1 or TRBD2 (6 bases each). The V gene lost 6 bases and the J gene lost 7 bases, with 21 bases spanning the gap. The germline CDR1 and CDR2 sequences are MNHNY and SVGAGI (reference sequence). The CDR3 is 16 residues long.

The CDR3 DNA is TGCGCCAGCAGTGAGAACGCAGGGGGCGTGGACGGCTACACCTTC. Its protein is CASSENAGGVDGYTF. The chain has TRBV10-1 and TRBJ1-2; TRBD1 matches at 8 bases. The CDR3 consists of 15 residues. The germline V gene encodes CDR1 WNHNN and CDR2 SYGVQD (reference sequence). Trimming at V came to 2 bases and at J to 8 bases, leaving 10 bases not matched to a gene.

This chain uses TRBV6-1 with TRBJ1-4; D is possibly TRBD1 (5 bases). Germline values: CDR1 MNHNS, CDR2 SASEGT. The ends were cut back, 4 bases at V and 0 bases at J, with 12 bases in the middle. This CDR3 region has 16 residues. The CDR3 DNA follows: TGTGCCAGCAGTGCCACGGACATCCCAACTAATGAAAAACTGTTTTTT. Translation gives CASSATDIPTNEKLFF.

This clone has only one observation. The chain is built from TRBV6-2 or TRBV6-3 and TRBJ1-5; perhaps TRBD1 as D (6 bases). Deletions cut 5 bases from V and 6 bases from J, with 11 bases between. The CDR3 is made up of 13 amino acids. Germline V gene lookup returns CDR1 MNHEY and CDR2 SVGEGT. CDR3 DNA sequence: TGTGCCAGCAGTAGACAGGAGGGTCAGCCCCAGCATTTT. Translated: CASSRQEGQPQHF.

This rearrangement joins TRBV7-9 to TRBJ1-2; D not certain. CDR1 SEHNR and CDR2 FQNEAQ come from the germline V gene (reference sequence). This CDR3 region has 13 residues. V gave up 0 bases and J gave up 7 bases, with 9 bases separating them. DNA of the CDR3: TGTGCCAGCAGCTTAGCGTCACAGTCTGGCTACACCTTC. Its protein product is CASSLASQSGYTF.

The chain's CDR3 is CASSLLSVYEQYF. Written as DNA, the CDR3 is TGTGCCAGCAGCTTACTTTCGGTCTACGAGCAGTACTTC. This sequence joins TRBV7-9 and TRBJ2-7; D is unresolved. Trimming stripped 2 bases from V and 3 bases from J, with 8 bases between. CDR1 is SEHNR and CDR2 is FQNEAQ in the germline V gene (reference sequence). CDR3 length equals 13 residues.

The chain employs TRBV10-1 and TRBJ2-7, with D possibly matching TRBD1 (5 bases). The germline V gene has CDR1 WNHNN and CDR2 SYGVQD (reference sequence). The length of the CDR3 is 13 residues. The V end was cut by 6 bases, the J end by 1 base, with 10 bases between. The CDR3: CASRETDSYEQYF. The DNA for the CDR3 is TGCGCCAGCAGAGAGACAGATTCCTACGAGCAGTACTTC.

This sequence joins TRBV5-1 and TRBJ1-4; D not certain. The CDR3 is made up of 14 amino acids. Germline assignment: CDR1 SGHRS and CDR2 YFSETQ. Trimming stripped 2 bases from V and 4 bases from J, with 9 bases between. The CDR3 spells CASSFLGINEKLFF. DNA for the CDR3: TGCGCCAGCAGCTTTTTGGGAATTAATGAAAAACTGTTTTTT.

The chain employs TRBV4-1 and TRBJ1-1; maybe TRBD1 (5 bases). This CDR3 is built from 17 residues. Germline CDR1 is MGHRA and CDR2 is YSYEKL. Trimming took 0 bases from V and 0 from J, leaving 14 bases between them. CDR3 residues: CASSQEEVDNMNTEAFF. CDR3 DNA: TGCGCCAGCAGCCAAGAGGAGGTGGACAACATGAACACTGAAGCTTTCTTT.

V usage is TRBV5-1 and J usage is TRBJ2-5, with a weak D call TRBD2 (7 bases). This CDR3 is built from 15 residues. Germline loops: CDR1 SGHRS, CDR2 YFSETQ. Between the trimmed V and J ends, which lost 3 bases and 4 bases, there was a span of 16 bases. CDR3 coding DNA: TGCGCCAGCAGCTCATCTCGGGGGGCCGGAGAGACCCAGTACTTC. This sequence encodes CASSSSRGAGETQYF.

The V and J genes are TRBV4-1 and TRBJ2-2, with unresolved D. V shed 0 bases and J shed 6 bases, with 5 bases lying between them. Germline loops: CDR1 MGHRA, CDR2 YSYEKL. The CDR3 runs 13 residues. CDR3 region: CASSQDYPGELFF. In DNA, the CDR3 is TGCGCCAGCAGCCAAGATTATCCCGGGGAGCTGTTTTTT.